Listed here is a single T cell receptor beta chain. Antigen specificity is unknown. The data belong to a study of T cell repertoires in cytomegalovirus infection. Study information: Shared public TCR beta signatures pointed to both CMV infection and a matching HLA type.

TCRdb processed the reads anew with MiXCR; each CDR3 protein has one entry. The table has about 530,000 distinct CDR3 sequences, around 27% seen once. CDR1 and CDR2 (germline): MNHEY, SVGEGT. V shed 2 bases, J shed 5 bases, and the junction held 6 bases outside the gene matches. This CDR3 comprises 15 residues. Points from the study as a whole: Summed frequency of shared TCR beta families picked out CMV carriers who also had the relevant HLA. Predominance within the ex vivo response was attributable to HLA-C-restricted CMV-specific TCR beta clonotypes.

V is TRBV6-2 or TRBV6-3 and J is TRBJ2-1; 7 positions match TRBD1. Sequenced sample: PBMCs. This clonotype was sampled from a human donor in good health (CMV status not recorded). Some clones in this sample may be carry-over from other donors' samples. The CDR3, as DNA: TGTGCCAGCAGTTACCCCCCGGGACAGCACAATGAGCAGTTCTTC. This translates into CASSYPPGQHNEQFF.